This T cell receptor beta chain stems from a study of CD8+ T cells in alopecia areata. Overall study: Scoring of severity for treated patients was based on percentage of affected scalp area.

The study, taken as a whole, reports: Administration of tofacitinib significantly diminished scalp clonality and expanded CD8+ clones within the top 100. During tofacitinib treatment, many expanded lesional clones remained in scalp and blood.

The germline CDR1 and CDR2 sequences are SGHDN and FVKESK. The V gene end was trimmed by 1 base and the J gene end by 4 bases; junction bases not matched to a gene: 13. CDR3 length: 18 residues. Remarks on this clone: Its antigen is undetermined.

Sequencing templates came from extracted RNA that was reverse transcribed into cDNA. Method: immunoSEQ multiplex PCR; TCRdb's copy keeps in-frame clones and lacks some. The table includes about 42,000 clones, under 70% detected once. The treatment denotes: oral pan-JAK inhibitor, 5-10 mg twice daily. The receptor's source is a human donor with alopecia areata. V and J are TRBV14 and TRBJ2-5; TRBD1 matches at 9 bases. This specimen was CD8+ T cells sorted from blood, taken at week 4, from a patient treated with tofacitinib. The CDR3 nucleotides are TGTGCCAGCAGCCAAGGAGCCAGCCGGGACAGGGCCAGAGAGACCCAGTACTTC. The encoded protein is CASSQGASRDRARETQYF.